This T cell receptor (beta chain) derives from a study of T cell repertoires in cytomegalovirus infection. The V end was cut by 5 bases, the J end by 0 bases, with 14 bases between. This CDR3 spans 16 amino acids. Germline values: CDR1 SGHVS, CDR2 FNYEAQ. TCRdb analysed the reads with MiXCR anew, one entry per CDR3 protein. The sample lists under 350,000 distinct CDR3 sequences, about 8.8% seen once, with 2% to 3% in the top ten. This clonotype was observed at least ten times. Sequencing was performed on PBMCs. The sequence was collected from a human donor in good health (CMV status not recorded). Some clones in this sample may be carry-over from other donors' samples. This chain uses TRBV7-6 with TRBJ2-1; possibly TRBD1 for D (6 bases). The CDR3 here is CASSRGRGSSYNEQFF. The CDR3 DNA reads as TGTGCCAGCAGCCGTGGTAGGGGGAGCTCCTACAATGAGCAGTTCTTC.